This TCR beta chain stems from a study of radiotherapy plus CTLA-4 blockade in lung cancer. Profiling relied on immunoSEQ multiplex PCR, and the TCRdb table lists in-frame clones only, not all of them. The table lists around 77,000 clones, 70% to 80% of them singletons, with roughly a tenth in the top ten. The CDR3 extends over 13 amino acids. The germline V gene encodes CDR1 SGHNT and CDR2 YENEEA. With 1 base clipped from V and 13 bases from J, the junction kept 9 bases outside the gene matches. The V and J genes are TRBV11-3 and TRBJ2-7, with 8 bases identical to TRBD1. The receptor's source is a human donor with non-small cell lung cancer whose response to radiotherapy plus ipilimumab could not be evaluated. The source was peripheral blood, collected from a patient treated with radiotherapy plus ipilimumab. The CDR3 protein is CASSLGSRGRIYF. The CDR3 region has the DNA TGTGCCAGCAGCTTAGGGTCCAGGGGGCGTATATACTTC. The full variable domain, rest sourced from reference TRBV11-3 and TRBJ2-7, is EAGVVQSPRYKIIEKKQPVAFWCNPISGHNTLYWYLQNLGQGPELLIRYENEEAVDDSQLPKDRFSAERLKGVDSTLKIQPAELGDSAVYLCASSLGSRGRIYFGPGTRLTVT.